This paragraph reports one T cell receptor beta chain. Antigen specificity is unknown. The data belong to a study of cytomegalovirus exposure and HLA in healthy donors. About the research overall: There were about 85 million unique TCRs (from HLA-typed donors) in an early data release. Study findings and constraints: The authors assumed roughly uniform sequencing depth across donors for presence/absence analyses. For most TCR beta V segments, an earlier analysis put the productive rate at about 87% or about 30% of the time.

It was healthy bone marrow donors who served as donors. Researchers ran the PCR with 60 Vbeta and 13 Jbeta primers. TCRdb's copy holds only in-frame clones and misses some; the assay was immunoSEQ multiplex PCR. The sample holds 120,000 to 150,000 clones, about four fifths seen once. The clonotype comes from a male donor in good health and CMV-seronegative. Sequencing was carried out using PBMCs.

This CDR3 is CAISPGLRAGELFF. The CDR3 DNA reads TGTGCCATCAGTCCTGGACTCCGAGCCGGGGAGCTGTTTTTT. The chain carries TRBV10-3 and TRBJ2-2; a possible D gene is TRBD2 (5 bases). Germline CDR1 reads ENHRY; CDR2 reads SYGVKD. With 5 bases removed from V and 6 bases from J, the gap between germline ends came to 13 bases. This CDR3 is built from 14 residues.